This is a list of T cell receptor beta chains from one sample in a study of neurological immune-mediated disorders. One entry per CDR3 protein, called by TCRdb with MiXCR from the 5' RACE reads. There are about 66,000 distinct CDR3 sequences in the sample; almost 4% occur only once, and approximately 1.3% lies in the top ten. Sequences were obtained from PBMCs. These receptors originate from a man under 40 with multiple sclerosis. Both conserved end residues are part of each CDR3. D genes are given only for firm matches. Only some rows state a clone size, as once, few, many or a class for expanded clones.

cdr3_aa: CASSLTGTGVGYTF; cdr3_nt: TGTGCCAGCAGCCTAACCGGGACAGGGGTCGGCTACACCTTC; clone_size: many; j_call: TRBJ1-2; d_call: TRBD1; v_call: TRBV5-6
cdr3_aa: CAITSDPGQPQHF; cdr3_nt: TGTGCCATCACCTCGGACCCTGGTCAGCCCCAGCATTTT; clone_size: medium-sized; j_call: TRBJ1-5; d_call: -; v_call: TRBV10-3
cdr3_aa: CASSLEGQSTTEAFF; cdr3_nt: TGCGCCAGCAGCTTGGAGGGACAGAGTACCACTGAAGCTTTCTTT; clone_size: many; j_call: TRBJ1-1; d_call: TRBD1; v_call: TRBV5-1
cdr3_aa: CASSLGGTTEAFF; cdr3_nt: TGCGCCAGCAGCTTAGGGGGGACAACTGAAGCTTTCTTT; clone_size: many; j_call: TRBJ1-1; d_call: -; v_call: TRBV5-1
cdr3_aa: CASSWARGTTGELFF; cdr3_nt: TGTGCCAGCAGTTGGGCCAGGGGGACCACCGGGGAGCTGTTTTTT; clone_size: many; j_call: TRBJ2-2; d_call: TRBD1; v_call: TRBV27
cdr3_aa: CSARDLDRPGVTDEQFF; cdr3_nt: TGCAGTGCTAGAGATCTCGACAGGCCCGGGGTTACGGATGAGCAGTTCTTC; clone_size: many; j_call: TRBJ2-1; d_call: -; v_call: TRBV20-1
cdr3_aa: CSGWVTSYGYTF; cdr3_nt: TGCAGTGGGTGGGTCACTAGTTATGGCTACACCTTC; clone_size: many; j_call: TRBJ1-2; d_call: -; v_call: TRBV20-1
cdr3_aa: CASSQPDRGGYEQYF; cdr3_nt: TGCGCCAGCAGCCAACCGGACAGGGGGGGCTACGAGCAGTACTTC; clone_size: many; j_call: TRBJ2-7; d_call: TRBD1; v_call: TRBV4-1
cdr3_aa: CASSPRTSTYNEQFF; cdr3_nt: TGTGCCAGCAGCCCTCGGACATCGACCTACAATGAGCAGTTCTTC; clone_size: many; j_call: TRBJ2-1; d_call: -; v_call: TRBV3-1
cdr3_aa: CASSLGESSGELFF; cdr3_nt: TGCGCCAGCAGCTTGGGGGAAAGCAGCGGGGAGCTGTTTTTT; clone_size: few; j_call: TRBJ2-2; d_call: -; v_call: TRBV5-1
cdr3_aa: CSVEEPGLAGEPTDTQYF; cdr3_nt: TGCAGCGTTGAAGAGCCGGGACTAGCGGGGGAGCCCACAGATACGCAGTATTTT; clone_size: many; j_call: TRBJ2-3; d_call: TRBD2; v_call: TRBV29-1
cdr3_aa: CSAPPGQGVRYGGYTF; cdr3_nt: TGCAGTGCACCACCGGGACAGGGAGTACGGTACGGTGGCTACACCTTC; clone_size: -; j_call: TRBJ1-2; d_call: TRBD1; v_call: TRBV20-1
cdr3_aa: CASSPGLRSTPYEQYF; cdr3_nt: TGTGCCAGCTCACCAGGCCTCCGAAGTACTCCCTACGAGCAGTACTTC; clone_size: -; j_call: TRBJ2-7; d_call: -; v_call: TRBV18
cdr3_aa: CASSVQLNTEAFF; cdr3_nt: TGTGCCAGCAGCGTACAGTTGAACACTGAAGCTTTCTTT; clone_size: many; j_call: TRBJ1-1; d_call: -; v_call: TRBV9
cdr3_aa: CASRDSQYQPQHF; cdr3_nt: TGTGCCAGCAGGGACAGCCAATATCAGCCCCAGCATTTT; clone_size: many; j_call: TRBJ1-5; d_call: -; v_call: TRBV2
cdr3_aa: CASSHPGLDTQYF; cdr3_nt: TGTGCCAGCAGCCACCCAGGGTTGGATACGCAGTATTTT; clone_size: many; j_call: TRBJ2-3; d_call: -; v_call: TRBV3-1
cdr3_aa: CASNLAGAVSYEQYF; cdr3_nt: TGTGCCAGCAACCTAGCGGGGGCCGTCTCCTACGAGCAGTACTTC; clone_size: many; j_call: TRBJ2-7; d_call: TRBD2; v_call: TRBV3-1
cdr3_aa: CASSSMSAHPTDTQYF; cdr3_nt: TGTGCCAGCAGTTCCATGTCGGCACACCCCACAGATACGCAGTATTTT; clone_size: many; j_call: TRBJ2-3; d_call: -; v_call: TRBV6-6
cdr3_aa: CASTLDSGGAGELFF; cdr3_nt: TGTGCCAGCACCTTGGACAGCGGGGGGGCCGGGGAGCTGTTTTTT; clone_size: many; j_call: TRBJ2-2; d_call: TRBD2; v_call: TRBV7-2
cdr3_aa: CASSLPGTEQQFF; cdr3_nt: TGTGCCAGCAGCTTGCCAGGTACTGAGCAGCAGTTCTTC; clone_size: many; j_call: TRBJ2-1; d_call: -; v_call: TRBV5-5
cdr3_aa: CASSQDSGGFSGNTIYF; cdr3_nt: TGCGCCAGCAGCCAAGATTCAGGGGGCTTTTCTGGAAACACCATATATTTT; clone_size: many; j_call: TRBJ1-3; d_call: TRBD1; v_call: TRBV4-3
cdr3_aa: CASSLVSGGLYEQYF; cdr3_nt: TGTGCCAGCAGCTTAGTCTCAGGGGGCTTGTACGAGCAGTACTTC; clone_size: many; j_call: TRBJ2-7; d_call: TRBD1; v_call: TRBV7-2
cdr3_aa: CASSLSPAAGELFF; cdr3_nt: TGTGCCAGCAGCTTATCCCCGGCCGCCGGGGAGCTGTTTTTT; clone_size: -; j_call: TRBJ2-2; d_call: -; v_call: TRBV7-6
cdr3_aa: CASSLGTSGRSDTQYF; cdr3_nt: TGCGCCAGCAGCTTGGGGACTAGCGGGAGGTCAGATACGCAGTATTTT; clone_size: many; j_call: TRBJ2-3; d_call: TRBD2; v_call: TRBV5-1
cdr3_aa: CASSLSGSVGEQYF; cdr3_nt: TGTGCCAGCAGTTTATCCGGCTCCGTGGGTGAGCAGTACTTC; clone_size: many; j_call: TRBJ2-7; d_call: -; v_call: TRBV27
cdr3_aa: CASSGTWDRGNSPLHF; cdr3_nt: TGCGCCAGCAGCGGGACCTGGGACAGGGGAAATTCACCCCTCCACTTT; clone_size: many; j_call: TRBJ1-6; d_call: TRBD1; v_call: TRBV5-1
cdr3_aa: CASSLVTGYEEQYF; cdr3_nt: TGTGCCAGCAGTTTAGTGACGGGGTATGAGGAGCAGTACTTC; clone_size: many; j_call: TRBJ2-7; d_call: -; v_call: TRBV27
cdr3_aa: CASSYRRYTDTQYF; cdr3_nt: TGTGCCAGCTCATACAGGAGATACACAGATACGCAGTATTTT; clone_size: many; j_call: TRBJ2-3; d_call: -; v_call: TRBV18
cdr3_aa: CASSPGGAANTQYF; cdr3_nt: TGTGCCAGCAGCCCTGGCGGGGCGGCTAATACGCAGTATTTT; clone_size: many; j_call: TRBJ2-3; d_call: -; v_call: TRBV9
cdr3_aa: CASSLDRLAHYEQYF; cdr3_nt: TGTGCCAGCAGCTTGGACCGTCTGGCCCACTACGAGCAGTACTTC; clone_size: many; j_call: TRBJ2-7; d_call: -; v_call: TRBV5-6
cdr3_aa: CASSGTTDEQYF; cdr3_nt: TGTGCCAGCAGCGGGACTACGGACGAGCAGTACTTC; clone_size: many; j_call: TRBJ2-7; d_call: TRBD2; v_call: TRBV7-6
cdr3_aa: CASSRGHNEQFF; cdr3_nt: TGTGCCAGCAGCCGTGGACACAATGAGCAGTTCTTC; clone_size: many; j_call: TRBJ2-1; d_call: -; v_call: TRBV3-1
cdr3_aa: CASSPLVSGELFF; cdr3_nt: TGTGCCAGCAGCCCACTAGTCTCCGGGGAGCTGTTTTTT; clone_size: many; j_call: TRBJ2-2; d_call: -; v_call: TRBV7-2
cdr3_aa: CSARVTHEQYF; cdr3_nt: TGCAGTGCTAGAGTGACACACGAGCAGTACTTC; clone_size: many; j_call: TRBJ2-7; d_call: -; v_call: TRBV20-1
cdr3_aa: CASSLGQGGQPQHF; cdr3_nt: TGTGCCAGCAGCCTCGGACAGGGAGGTCAGCCCCAGCATTTT; clone_size: many; j_call: TRBJ1-5; d_call: TRBD1; v_call: TRBV3-1
cdr3_aa: CASSNDRWVPAGQETQYF; cdr3_nt: TGTGCCAGCAGCAACGACCGATGGGTGCCCGCGGGGCAAGAGACCCAGTACTTC; clone_size: many; j_call: TRBJ2-5; d_call: -; v_call: TRBV21-1
cdr3_aa: CASSSGTGMDFHTF; cdr3_nt: TGCGCCAGCAGCTCCGGGACAGGGATGGATTTTCACACCTTC; clone_size: many; j_call: TRBJ1-2; d_call: TRBD1; v_call: TRBV5-1
cdr3_aa: CASSPVQGQGLEQYF; cdr3_nt: TGCGCCAGCAGCCCGGTCCAGGGACAGGGTCTCGAGCAGTACTTC; clone_size: many; j_call: TRBJ2-7; d_call: TRBD1; v_call: TRBV4-1
cdr3_aa: CASSEGTDSSYEQYF; cdr3_nt: TGCGCCAGCAGTGAGGGGACAGATAGCTCCTACGAGCAGTACTTC; clone_size: many; j_call: TRBJ2-7; d_call: TRBD1; v_call: TRBV10-1
cdr3_aa: CSVRSSGFGPNTEAFF; cdr3_nt: TGCAGCGTTCGGTCTAGTGGATTTGGGCCGAACACTGAAGCTTTCTTT; clone_size: many; j_call: TRBJ1-1; d_call: -; v_call: TRBV29-1
cdr3_aa: CASSSPLAGEETQYF; cdr3_nt: TGTGCCAGCAGCTCCCCACTAGCGGGGGAAGAGACCCAGTACTTC; clone_size: many; j_call: TRBJ2-5; d_call: TRBD2; v_call: TRBV7-8
cdr3_aa: CASGPTSGGTGELFF; cdr3_nt: TGTGCCAGCGGACCAACTAGCGGGGGCACCGGGGAGCTGTTTTTT; clone_size: many; j_call: TRBJ2-2; d_call: TRBD2; v_call: TRBV7-3
cdr3_aa: CASSPGLAGGQYF; cdr3_nt: TGTGCCAGCAGCCCGGGACTAGCGGGGGGGCAGTATTTT; clone_size: many; j_call: TRBJ2-3; d_call: TRBD2; v_call: TRBV11-1
cdr3_aa: CASRMGQDYGYTF; cdr3_nt: TGTGCCAGCAGGATGGGCCAGGACTATGGCTACACCTTC; clone_size: few; j_call: TRBJ1-2; d_call: -; v_call: TRBV6-5
cdr3_aa: CSARRTGTNEQYF; cdr3_nt: TGCAGTGCTAGAAGAACCGGGACAAACGAGCAGTACTTC; clone_size: many; j_call: TRBJ2-7; d_call: -; v_call: TRBV20-1
cdr3_aa: CSAWDRGTDTQYF; cdr3_nt: TGCAGTGCTTGGGACAGGGGAACAGATACGCAGTATTTT; clone_size: -; j_call: TRBJ2-3; d_call: TRBD1; v_call: TRBV20-1
cdr3_aa: CASSRNTLAGVQTQYF; cdr3_nt: TGTGCCAGCAGCCGCAACACACTAGCGGGGGTCCAGACCCAGTACTTC; clone_size: few; j_call: TRBJ2-5; d_call: TRBD2; v_call: TRBV11-2